This T cell receptor (beta chain) was identified during a study of T-cell memory formation after mild COVID-19. Overall study results and limits: Cross-reactive memory appears to have joined, as suggested by some responding clones showing up in pre-infection memory.

MiXCR, run by TCRdb on the 5' RACE reads, gives a single entry per CDR3 protein. This sample has 57,000 or so distinct CDR3 sequences, with approximately 9% found just once. Comments on this clonotype: Its target is not known.

The V gene's germline CDR1 is DFQATT and CDR2 SNEGSKA (reference sequence). This CDR3 contains 15 residues. Trimming cost V 6 bases and J 2 bases, with 18 bases left between them. The V call is TRBV20-1, the J call TRBJ2-3; a weak D match, TRBD2 (7 bases). The TCR was taken from a young man who had mild COVID-19 (a few samples of this study predate the infection). Cell type and time point are not known. Sample: PBMCs or a T cell subset sorted from them (not recorded which). The CDR3 region is CSASRGGSNTDTQYF. In nucleotides, the CDR3 is TGCAGTGCGTCAAGGGGGGGGTCTAACACAGATACGCAGTATTTT.